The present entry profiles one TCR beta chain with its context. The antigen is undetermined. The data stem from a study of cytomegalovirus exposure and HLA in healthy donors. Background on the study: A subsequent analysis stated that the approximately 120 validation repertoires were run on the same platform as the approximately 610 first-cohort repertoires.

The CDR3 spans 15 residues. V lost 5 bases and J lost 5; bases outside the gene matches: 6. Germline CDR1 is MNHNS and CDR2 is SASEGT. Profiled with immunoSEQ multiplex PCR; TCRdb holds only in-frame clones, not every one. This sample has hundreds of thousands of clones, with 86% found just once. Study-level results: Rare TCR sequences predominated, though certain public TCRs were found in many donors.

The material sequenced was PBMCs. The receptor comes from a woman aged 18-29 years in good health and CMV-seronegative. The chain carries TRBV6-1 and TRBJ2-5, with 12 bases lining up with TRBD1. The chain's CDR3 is CASSLSGTGGETQYF. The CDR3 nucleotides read TGTGCCAGCAGTCTCTCCGGGACAGGGGGCGAGACCCAGTACTTC.